Included here is one T cell receptor (beta chain) sequence, with context. Its target is not known. Trimming took off 4 bases at V and 2 bases at J, with 9 bases between the two ends. Looked up from germline, CDR1 is MNHEY and CDR2 is SVGAGI. CDR3 length equals 13 residues. The sample belongs to a study of chemoradiotherapy in HPV16-positive cancers. Points from the study as a whole: Non-HPV-specific T cells did not expand in tumors during treatment, whereas candidate HPV-specific clones and E7-related motifs did.

TCRdb's copy holds only in-frame clones and misses some; the assay was immunoSEQ multiplex PCR. The data hold 7,000 to 8,500 clones, with 75% to 90% observed a single time. The source of this sequence is a human donor with HPV-associated anogenital cancer. This specimen consisted of tumor tissue, obtained from a patient who underwent chemoradiotherapy. The chain couples TRBV6-5 to TRBJ2-7, with D hard to call. CDR3: CASSSPLTYEQYF. As DNA, the CDR3 is TGTGCCAGCAGTTCCCCCCTAACCTACGAGCAGTACTTC.